The 8 T cell receptor beta chains below were found in one sample sequenced in a study of PD-1 blockade in mismatch repair-deficient tumors. TCRdb's table, derived via immunoSEQ multiplex PCR, lists solely in-frame clones and lacks some. Here the sample spans 95,000 to 150,000 clones, roughly nine tenths being singletons. The specimen comprised peripheral blood, sampled 44 weeks after starting pembrolizumab. Receptors were obtained from an adult with mismatch repair-deficient cancer.

The rearrangement uses TRBV6-5 and TRBJ1-2; TRBD1 matches at 12 bases. The CDR3 loop spans 15 amino acids. Per germline, CDR1 MNHEY and CDR2 SVGAGI. Unmatched junction bases numbered 5, after V lost 6 bases and J lost 3 bases. Here the CDR3 reads CASSPGQGAYYGYTF. The CDR3 region has the DNA TGTGCCAGCAGCCCGGGACAGGGGGCGTACTATGGCTACACCTTC.

The J gene is TRBJ2-3, the V gene TRBV6-1, with a weak D call TRBD1 (6 bases). This CDR3 comprises 16 residues. CDR1 is MNHNS and CDR2 is SASEGT in the germline V gene. V was pared by 3 bases and J by 4 bases, with 17 bases between. The CDR3 loop is CASSDRDTLSSDTQYF. The CDR3 region has the DNA TGTGCCAGCAGTGATCGGGACACCCTTTCCTCAGATACGCAGTATTTT.

A note on this clone: One junction end does not reproduce the germline sequence, and a read error may be involved. The chain recombines TRBV6-5 with TRBJ2-7, with D possibly matching TRBD1 (5 bases). CDR1 is MNHEY and CDR2 is SVGAGI in the germline V gene. CDR3 size: 14 residues. This CDR3 reads CAISDPVREYEQYF. CDR3 DNA: TGTGCCATCAGTGATCCCGTCAGGGAATACGAGCAGTACTTC.

V usage is TRBV5-1 and J usage is TRBJ2-1, with unresolved D. The CDR3 loop spans 16 amino acids. Trimming left V 0 bases short and J 0 bases short, with 10 bases between. Germline V lookup: CDR1 SGHRS, CDR2 YFSETQ. CDR3 loop: CASSLVFESSYNEQFF. The CDR3 DNA is TGCGCCAGCAGCTTGGTCTTCGAGAGCTCCTACAATGAGCAGTTCTTC.

This rearrangement joins TRBV6-5 to TRBJ2-2; 13 bases agree with TRBD2. The germline V gene encodes CDR1 MNHEY and CDR2 SVGAGI. The V segment lost 4 bases and the J segment 3 bases; nucleotides outside the gene matches: 2. The CDR3 runs to 16 residues. CDR3 in DNA: TGTGCCAGCAGTTCTACTAGCGGGAGGGACACCGGGGAGCTGTTTTTT. This gives the protein CASSSTSGRDTGELFF.

The chain combines TRBV6-5 with TRBJ2-5, with TRBD2 matching over 7 bases. The J call may be in error: the DNA end matches TRBJ2-7 better. Per germline, CDR1 MNHEY and CDR2 SVGAGI. The CDR3 is 14 residues long. The chain's CDR3 is CASSYSRESYEQYF. The DNA of the CDR3 is TGTGCCAGCAGTTACTCGCGGGAGTCCTACGAGCAGTACTTC.

The genes are TRBV11-3 and TRBJ2-1, with TRBD2 matching 12 bases. Germline CDR1 SGHNT, CDR2 YENEEA. The CDR3 is 13 amino acids. Losses at the gene ends were 4 bases for V and 12 bases for J; bases not matched to a gene: 4. DNA of the CDR3: TGTGCCAGCAGCTCGACTAGCGGGAGACCGCAGTTCTTC. Amino acids: CASSSTSGRPQFF.

V gene TRBV15 combines with J gene TRBJ1-5; a weak D match, TRBD1 (5 bases). V lost 0 bases and J 6 bases, leaving 18 bases between the germline ends. This CDR3 comprises 17 residues. The germline CDR1 and CDR2 sequences are LNHNV and YYDKDF (reference sequence). CDR3 sequence (DNA): TGTGCCACCAGCAGAGATCGAATCTCTGGCGGGGGTCAGCCCCAGCATTTT. Amino acid sequence: CATSRDRISGGGQPQHF.